Listed below are T cell receptor beta chains from one sample, sequenced in a study of spatial heterogeneity in lung cancer. TCRdb used MiXCR to reprocess the 5' RACE reads, holding one entry per CDR3 protein. The sample includes 55,000 to 75,000 distinct CDR3 sequences, around 9.3% of them seen just once. The sample in question was PBMCs, obtained at follow-up. These receptors all come from a female donor with early-stage non-small cell lung cancer. Both conserved end residues are part of each CDR3. Each record gives: D gene, J gene, clone size, V gene, CDR3 protein, CDR3 DNA. D genes are given only for firm matches. Rows may omit the clone size; those that give it use once, few, many or a size class.

>TRBD2|TRBJ2-2|few|TRBV5-1
CASSLDGAGAHANTGELFF
TGCGCCAGCAGCTTGGACGGAGCGGGAGCCCACGCGAACACCGGGGAGCTGTTTTTT
>-|TRBJ2-7|many|TRBV7-9
CASSLRHEQYF
TGTGCCAGCAGCTTAAGGCACGAGCAGTACTTC
>-|TRBJ1-1|few|TRBV14
CASSHLHTEAFF
TGTGCCAGCAGCCACCTCCACACTGAAGCTTTCTTT
>-|TRBJ1-1|many|TRBV5-5
CASSLYGGNTEAFF
TGTGCCAGCAGCTTATACGGGGGAAACACTGAAGCTTTCTTT
>-|TRBJ1-1|-|TRBV28
CASSFAQATGEAFF
TGTGCCAGCAGTTTCGCACAGGCAACCGGTGAAGCTTTCTTT
>TRBD2|TRBJ2-3|many|TRBV28
CASSRLAGEEDTQYF
TGTGCCAGCAGCAGACTAGCGGGAGAGGAAGATACGCAGTATTTT
>-|TRBJ2-5|-|TRBV10-2
CASSGSGETQYF
TGCGCCAGCAGTGGAAGCGGGGAGACCCAGTACTTC
>TRBD2|TRBJ2-2|many|TRBV7-3
CASSLSRTSAGELFF
TGTGCCAGCAGCTTGTCACGTACTAGCGCCGGGGAGCTGTTTTTT
>-|TRBJ2-1|many|TRBV19
CASGKGGLYNEQFF
TGTGCCAGTGGGAAAGGGGGACTTTACAATGAGCAGTTCTTC
>-|TRBJ2-1|few|TRBV7-2
CATTAASYNEQFF
TGTGCCACCACGGCGGCCTCCTACAATGAGCAGTTCTTC
>-|TRBJ2-4|many|TRBV27
CASSSLQVAKNIQYF
TGTGCCAGCAGTTCGCTACAGGTAGCCAAAAACATTCAGTACTTC
>-|TRBJ2-7|-|TRBV20-1
CSARPRDAWYEQYF
TGCAGTGCTAGACCCCGGGACGCCTGGTACGAGCAGTACTTC
>TRBD2|TRBJ2-1|many|TRBV12-3/TRBV12-4
CASSFLAGGNNEQFF
TGTGCCAGCAGTTTCCTAGCGGGAGGAAACAATGAGCAGTTCTTC
>-|TRBJ2-7|many|TRBV20-1
CSAPRGKPYESKQYF
TGCAGTGCTCCTCGAGGAAAACCTTATGAGAGCAAGCAGTACTTC
>-|TRBJ2-5|many|TRBV5-1
CASSLSPEGETQYF
TGCGCCAGCAGCTTGTCTCCAGAGGGAGAGACCCAGTACTTC
>-|TRBJ2-5|many|TRBV3-1
CASSSGANGEETQYF
TGTGCCAGCAGCTCGGGAGCTAATGGTGAAGAGACCCAGTACTTC
>-|TRBJ2-7|many|TRBV28
CASSLGHSTYEQYF
TGTGCCAGCAGTTTAGGACACTCCACCTACGAGCAGTACTTC
>TRBD1|TRBJ1-2|-|TRBV7-8
CASSLVFGQDAGYTF
TGTGCCAGCAGCTTAGTTTTCGGACAGGATGCTGGCTACACCTTC
>-|TRBJ2-3|-|TRBV12-3/TRBV12-4
CAITTTSQGGTQYF
TGTGCCATCACTACGACTAGCCAGGGGGGTACGCAGTATTTT
>-|TRBJ2-2|many|TRBV10-3
CAISAANTGELFF
TGTGCCATCTCGGCCGCGAACACCGGGGAGCTGTTTTTT
>-|TRBJ1-5|many|TRBV3-1
CASSQDSNQPQHF
TGTGCCAGCAGCCAAGACAGCAATCAGCCCCAGCATTTT
>-|TRBJ2-1|many|TRBV29-1
CSVEGRVRSEQFF
TGCAGCGTTGAAGGCCGGGTGCGAAGTGAGCAGTTCTTC
>-|TRBJ2-7|many|TRBV7-2
CASSPRTASEQYF
TGTGCCAGCAGCCCCCGGACTGCTAGCGAGCAGTACTTC
>-|TRBJ2-3|many|TRBV19
CASSNRDTDTQYF
TGTGCCAGTAGTAACAGGGACACAGATACGCAGTATTTT
>TRBD1|TRBJ2-3|few|TRBV2
CASKGTGTTDTQYF
TGTGCCAGCAAAGGGACAGGAACCACAGATACGCAGTATTTT
>-|TRBJ2-7|many|TRBV28
CASSSVLYEQYF
TGTGCCAGCAGTTCTGTCTTGTACGAGCAGTACTTC
>-|TRBJ1-6|many|TRBV5-1
CASSGEDNSPLHF
TGCGCCAGCAGCGGGGAGGATAATTCACCCCTCCACTTT
>TRBD1|TRBJ2-7|many|TRBV10-3
CATRTGTGGEEQYF
TGTGCCACCAGAACCGGGACAGGGGGCGAGGAGCAGTACTTC
>-|TRBJ2-7|medium-sized|TRBV2
CASRWGAGAYEQYF
TGTGCCAGCAGATGGGGGGCCGGTGCCTACGAGCAGTACTTC
>-|TRBJ1-1|many|TRBV3-1
CASEGDGLVAFF
TGTGCCAGCGAGGGGGACGGGCTCGTAGCTTTCTTT
>TRBD2|TRBJ2-7|-|TRBV3-1
CASSQASAGVREQYF
TGTGCCAGCAGCCAAGCATCAGCGGGAGTACGAGAGCAGTACTTC
>-|TRBJ2-1|many|TRBV7-9
CATSGVSYNEQFF
TGTGCCACGAGCGGTGTCTCCTACAATGAGCAGTTCTTC
>TRBD2|TRBJ2-1|few|TRBV20-1
CSAWSSGSSYNEQFF
TGCAGTGCTTGGTCTAGCGGGTCCTCCTACAATGAGCAGTTCTTC
>TRBD2|TRBJ2-4|many|TRBV6-4
CAREGLAGVGGAKNIQYF
TGTGCCAGGGAAGGACTAGCGGGAGTCGGCGGTGCCAAAAACATTCAGTACTTC
>-|TRBJ1-2|-|TRBV2
CASSGGPVFNNYGYTF
TGTGCCAGCAGTGGGGGTCCAGTATTTAATAACTATGGCTACACCTTC
>-|TRBJ2-1|few|TRBV4-1
CASSQDLIYEQFF
TGCGCCAGCAGCCAAGATTTGATATATGAGCAGTTCTTC
>TRBD1|TRBJ2-7|few|TRBV9
CASSQGVGGIYEQYF
TGTGCCAGCAGCCAGGGGGTAGGGGGCATCTACGAGCAGTACTTC
>-|TRBJ2-1|many|TRBV5-1
CASGLGRGDNEQFF
TGCGCCAGCGGGTTGGGCAGAGGGGACAATGAGCAGTTCTTC
>TRBD2|TRBJ2-1|-|TRBV7-6
CASSPLGDYYNEQFF
TGTGCCAGCAGCCCCCTAGGGGACTATTACAATGAGCAGTTCTTC
>-|TRBJ2-7|-|TRBV20-1
CSATGITYEQYF
TGCAGTGCTACCGGGATCACATACGAGCAGTACTTC
>-|TRBJ2-1|-|TRBV19
CASSLSGLYNEQFF
TGTGCCAGTAGTTTAAGCGGCCTATACAATGAGCAGTTCTTC
>TRBD2|TRBJ2-1|many|TRBV6-1
CATFSGRSYNEQFF
TGTGCCACCTTTAGCGGGAGGAGCTACAATGAGCAGTTCTTC
>-|TRBJ2-2|many|TRBV3-1
CASSPLRTQRSGELFF
TGTGCCAGCAGCCCTCTCCGGACTCAGAGAAGCGGGGAGCTGTTTTTT
>TRBD1|TRBJ1-2|many|TRBV29-1
CSVTGTANYGYTF
TGCAGCGTCACCGGGACAGCTAACTATGGCTACACCTTC
>-|TRBJ2-7|-|TRBV5-1
CASSWEASYEQYF
TGCGCCAGCAGCTGGGAAGCGAGCTACGAGCAGTACTTC
>-|TRBJ1-2|many|TRBV18
CASSEQGFRGYTF
TGTGCCAGCTCAGAGCAGGGATTTCGTGGCTACACCTTC
>TRBD1|TRBJ2-5|many|TRBV18
CASSPRDSRLKETQYF
TGTGCCAGCTCACCCCGGGACAGTCGCTTGAAAGAGACCCAGTACTTC
>-|TRBJ1-1|many|TRBV19
CASSHLGENTEAFF
TGTGCCAGTAGTCATCTTGGGGAGAACACTGAAGCTTTCTTT
>TRBD2|TRBJ2-1|many|TRBV30
CAWSVLTSGTEQFF
TGTGCCTGGAGTGTACTGACTAGCGGGACAGAGCAGTTCTTC
>-|TRBJ2-2|many|TRBV7-3
CASSFGGWGTGELFF
TGTGCCAGCAGCTTTGGGGGATGGGGCACCGGGGAGCTGTTTTTT
>-|TRBJ2-7|-|TRBV14
CASSREGAYEQYF
TGTGCCAGCTCCCGGGAGGGGGCTTACGAGCAGTACTTC
>-|TRBJ2-1|many|TRBV7-3
CASSLYAYRGTSYNEQFF
TGTGCCAGCAGCTTATACGCTTATAGGGGAACCTCCTACAATGAGCAGTTCTTC
>-|TRBJ1-1|many|TRBV20-1
CSARDGSENTEAFF
TGCAGTGCCCGGGACGGCTCGGAGAACACTGAAGCTTTCTTT